What follows is one T cell receptor (beta chain) and its context. In the source study's methods: Estimation of nucleated cell counts relied on the amplification of reference gene primers. Produced via immunoSEQ multiplex PCR; TCRdb's table is partial and in-frame only. That table furnishes V, J and clone size, whereas the DNA furnished D and trimming. The sample consists of 210,000 or so clones, roughly nine tenths of them appearing once. The sample belongs to a study of blood T cell repertoires in COVID-19. Across the whole study: T cells, B-cell-depleted T cells, or PBMCs provided the cDNA or gDNA that served as material.

The CDR3 consists of 15 residues. V was clipped by 3 bases and J by 5 bases, with 14 bases between them. The chain uses TRBV23-1 and TRBJ2-1; D gene uncertain. TRBV23-1 is classed as an ORF, of uncertain function. The sequenced sample was peripheral blood. The clonotype comes from a man aged 40-49 years with active or convalescent COVID-19. The CDR3 spells CASSHFLDWDNEQFF. The CDR3 nucleotides are TGCGCCAGCAGTCATTTCCTAGACTGGGACAATGAGCAGTTCTTC.